The rows below give T cell receptor beta chains drawn from one sample of a study of T cells in Graves' hyperthyroidism and ophthalmopathy. TCRdb processed the multiplex PCR reads anew with MiXCR; each CDR3 protein has one entry. The sample consists of 600,000 or so distinct CDR3 sequences, more than 45% of them appearing once. The specimen sequenced was peripheral blood or thyroid tissue (not recorded which). The receptors were sampled from a woman aged 18-29 years with Graves' hyperthyroidism. CDR3s include the opening cysteine and the closing phenylalanine or tryptophan.

TRBJ1-5 TRBV5-4 CASSLKGAPVQDQPQHF
TRBJ1-4 TRBV10-3 CAISPGPRFTNEKLFF
TRBJ1-5 TRBV7-2 CASSLGLSGDQPQHF
TRBJ1-5 TRBV20-1 CSASGQGDQPQHF
TRBJ2-5 TRBV24-1 CATKGVGETQYF
TRBJ2-5 TRBV5-4 CASSPSGLAVGQETQYF
TRBJ1-6 TRBV25-1 CASSFGMVGTGRSPLHF
TRBJ1-1 TRBV10-3 CATQTGDAGVTEAFF
TRBJ2-7 TRBV29-1 CSARQGGTPYEQYF
TRBJ2-5 TRBV10-3 CATSDPGITETQYF
TRBJ2-5 TRBV7-2 CASSLIGAYQETQYF
TRBJ2-2 TRBV19 CASSIVSGNTGELFF
TRBJ1-6 TRBV7-9 CASSLEGNNSPLHF
TRBJ2-5 TRBV20-1 CSSQGTGGETQYF
TRBJ1-2 TRBV7-9 CASSVTGGVHTF
TRBJ2-5 TRBV19 CAWVGSGETQYF
TRBJ1-6 TRBV7-2 CASSLRVRGDSPLHF
TRBJ1-2 TRBV7-8 CASSFRDRAYGYTF
TRBJ1-2 TRBV25-1 CASTDYYGYTF
TRBJ2-2 TRBV2 CASSGDRGLPGELFF
TRBJ2-6 TRBV2 CASSERGANVLTF